The clone carrying this T cell receptor beta chain was found once. Per the germline V gene, CDR1 is SQVTM and CDR2 is ANQGSEA. The CDR3 runs 11 residues. The V gene lost 6 bases and the J gene lost 1 base, with 6 bases spanning the gap. TCRdb analysed the 5' RACE reads with MiXCR anew, one entry per CDR3 protein. The sample includes some 160,000 distinct CDR3 sequences, around 9% seen only once; the top ten take roughly 33%. The sample belongs to a study of T cells after yellow fever vaccination. The receptor was derived from a man between 18 and 29 years old who received the YFV17D yellow fever vaccine. The sequences come from CD8+ T cells sorted from PBMCs, collected 45 days after the yellow fever booster vaccination. The chain is built from TRBV29-1 and TRBJ1-1; D not certain. The DNA of the CDR3 is TGCAGCGTGGTCCAGAACACTGAAGCTTTCTTT. Its protein is CSVVQNTEAFF.